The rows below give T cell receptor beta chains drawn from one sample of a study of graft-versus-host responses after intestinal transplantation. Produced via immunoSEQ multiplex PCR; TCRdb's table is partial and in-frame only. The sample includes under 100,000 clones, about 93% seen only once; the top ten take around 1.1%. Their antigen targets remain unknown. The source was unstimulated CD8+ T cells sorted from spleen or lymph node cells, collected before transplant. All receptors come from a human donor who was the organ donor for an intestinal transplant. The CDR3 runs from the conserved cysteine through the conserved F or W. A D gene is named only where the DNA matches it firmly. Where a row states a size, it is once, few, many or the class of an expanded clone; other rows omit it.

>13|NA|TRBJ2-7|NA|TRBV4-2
TGTGCCAGCAGCCAAGCGAGCTCCTACGAGCAGTACTTC
CASSQASSYEQYF
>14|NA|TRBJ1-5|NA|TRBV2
TGTGCCAGCAGGGCTAACAGGGTTGATCAGCCCCAGCATTTT
CASRANRVDQPQHF
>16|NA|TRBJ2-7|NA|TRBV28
TGTGCCAGCAGTTTCTTTTCTAGAGTTACCCACTACGAGCAGTACTTC
CASSFFSRVTHYEQYF
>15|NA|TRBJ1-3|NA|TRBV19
TGTGCCAGTAGTATAGATCTCGACAACGGAAACACCATATATTTT
CASSIDLDNGNTIYF
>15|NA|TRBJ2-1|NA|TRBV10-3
TGTGCCGTAATGGGGGGGCATGGCTCCTACAATGAGCAGTTCTTC
CAVMGGHGSYNEQFF
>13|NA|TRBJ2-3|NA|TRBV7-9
TGTGCCAGCAGCTTTATCACTGCAGATACGCAGTATTTT
CASSFITADTQYF
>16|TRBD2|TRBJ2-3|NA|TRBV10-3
TGTGCCATCAGCCTCCAAGGACTAGCGGGAGCAGATACGCAGTATTTT
CAISLQGLAGADTQYF
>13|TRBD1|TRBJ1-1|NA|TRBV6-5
TGTGCCACCTACAGGGGGCTAGGCACTGAAGCTTTCTTT
CATYRGLGTEAFF
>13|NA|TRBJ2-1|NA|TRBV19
TGTGCCAGTAGTGAAACTAGTGTGAATGAGCAGTTCTTC
CASSETSVNEQFF
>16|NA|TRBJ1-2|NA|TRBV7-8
TGTGCCAGCAGCTTAGTCCCCGGGACTGGCCAAGATGGCTACACCTTC
CASSLVPGTGQDGYTF
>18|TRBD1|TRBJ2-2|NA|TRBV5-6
TGTGCCAGCAGCTTGTACACAGGGGGCCTCCCGTGGACCGGGGAGCTGTTTTTT
CASSLYTGGLPWTGELFF
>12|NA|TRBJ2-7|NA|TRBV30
TGTGCCTGGAGCGAGGCCTCCTACGAGCAGTACTTC
CAWSEASYEQYF
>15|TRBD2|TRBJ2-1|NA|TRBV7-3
TGTGCCAGCAGCCCTACTAGCGGGAGGGCCGGAGAGCAGTTCTTC
CASSPTSGRAGEQFF
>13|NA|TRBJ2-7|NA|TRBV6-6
TGTGCCAGCAGTTACGACATCTCCTACGAGCAGTACTTC
CASSYDISYEQYF
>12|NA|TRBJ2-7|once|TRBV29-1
TGCAGCGTTGAAGATCTAGGCTACGAGCAGTACTTC
CSVEDLGYEQYF
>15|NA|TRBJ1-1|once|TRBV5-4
TGTGCCAGCAGCCTGGGGGTGGTAGAGGGAACTGAAGCTTTCTTT
CASSLGVVEGTEAFF
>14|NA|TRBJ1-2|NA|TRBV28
TGTGCCAGCACTGCCCCCGACACCGCCTATGGCTACACCTTC
CASTAPDTAYGYTF
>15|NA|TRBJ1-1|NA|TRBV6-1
TGTGCCAGCAGTCCTTCTAGTGTTGGGAACACTGAAGCTTTCTTT
CASSPSSVGNTEAFF
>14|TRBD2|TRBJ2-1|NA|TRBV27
TGTGCCAGCAGTTGGCTAGCGGGCTACAATGAGCAGTTCTTC
CASSWLAGYNEQFF
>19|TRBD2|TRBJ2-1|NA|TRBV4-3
TGCGCCAGCAGCCCGCGCGGGACTAGCGGGAGGGGGTCCTACAATGAGCAGTTCTTC
CASSPRGTSGRGSYNEQFF
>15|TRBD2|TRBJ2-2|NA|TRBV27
TGTGCCAGCAGTCCTGGGAGGGGATCGAACGGGGAGCTGTTTTTT
CASSPGRGSNGELFF
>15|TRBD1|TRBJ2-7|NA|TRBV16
TGTGCCAGCATCAACCGGGACAGGGGTTCCTACGAGCAGTACTTC
CASINRDRGSYEQYF
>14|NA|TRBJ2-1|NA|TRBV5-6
TGTGCCAGCAGCTTGGGTCCAGGGTACAATGAACAGTTCTTC
CASSLGPGYNEQFF
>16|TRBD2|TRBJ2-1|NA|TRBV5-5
TGTGCCAGCAGCTCGGGGACTAGCGGGACCTACAATGAGCAGTTCTTC
CASSSGTSGTYNEQFF
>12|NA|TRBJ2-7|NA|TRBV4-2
TGTGCCAGCAGTAGCGGCGCCTACGAGCAGTACTTC
CASSSGAYEQYF
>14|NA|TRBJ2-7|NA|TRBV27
TGTGCCAGCAGTTCCGGAATGGGGCTGTCCGAGCAGTACTTC
CASSSGMGLSEQYF
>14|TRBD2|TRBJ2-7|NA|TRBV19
TGTGCCAGTAGTTTCGGGGGGAGCGCCTACGAGCAGTACTTC
CASSFGGSAYEQYF
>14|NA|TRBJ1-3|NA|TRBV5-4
TGTGCCAGCAGCTTCGGGGACTCTGGAAACACCATATATTTT
CASSFGDSGNTIYF
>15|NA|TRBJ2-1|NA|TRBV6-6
TGTGCCAGCAGTTATATAGAGAGCTCCTACAATGAGCAGTTCTTC
CASSYIESSYNEQFF
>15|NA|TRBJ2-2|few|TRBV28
TGTGCCAGCAGTTTCGCTAGCGACGGGGACGGGGAGCTGTTTTTT
CASSFASDGDGELFF
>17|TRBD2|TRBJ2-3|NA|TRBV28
TGTGCCAGCAGTTTCAGCCCGGGAGGGTTGGGTACAGATACGCAGTATTTT
CASSFSPGGLGTDTQYF
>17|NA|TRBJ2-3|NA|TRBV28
TGTGCCAGCAGTTTCTTGGGTGGCAGGTACAGCACAGATACGCAGTATTTT
CASSFLGGRYSTDTQYF
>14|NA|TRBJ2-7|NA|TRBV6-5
TGTGCCAGCAGTTACTCGCCAGGCCCCTACGAGCAGTACTTC
CASSYSPGPYEQYF
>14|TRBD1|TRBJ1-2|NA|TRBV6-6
TGTGCCAGCAGTCTGCAAGGGGGCACCTATGGCTACACCTTC
CASSLQGGTYGYTF
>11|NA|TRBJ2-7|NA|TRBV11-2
TGTGCCAGCAGAGGGGGTTACGAGCAGTACTTC
CASRGGYEQYF
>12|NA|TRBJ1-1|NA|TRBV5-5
TGTGCCAGCAGCTGGGGCGGCGGAGAAGCTTTCTTT
CASSWGGGEAFF
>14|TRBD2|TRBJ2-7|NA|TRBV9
TGTGCCAGCAGCCCCAGCGGGGGGGCCTACGAGCAGTACTTC
CASSPSGGAYEQYF
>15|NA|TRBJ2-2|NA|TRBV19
TGTGCCAGTAGTTCAACTAGCATGTATGGCGGGGAGCTGTTTTTT
CASSSTSMYGGELFF
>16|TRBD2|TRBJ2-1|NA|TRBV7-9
TGTGCCAGCAGCTTTGTGTACAGCGGGACCTACAATGAGCAGTTCTTC
CASSFVYSGTYNEQFF
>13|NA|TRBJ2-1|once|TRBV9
TGTGCCAGTTGGGAGAGCGACGTCAATGAGCAGTTCTTC
CASWESDVNEQFF
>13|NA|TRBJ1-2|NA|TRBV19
TGTGCCAGCGGCACAGGGATGAGGTATGGCTACACCTTC
CASGTGMRYGYTF
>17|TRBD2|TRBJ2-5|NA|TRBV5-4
TGTGCCAGCAGCTCCGGGACTAGCGGGCCATTCCAAGAGACCCAGTACTTC
CASSSGTSGPFQETQYF
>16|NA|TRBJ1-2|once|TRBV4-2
TGTGCCAGCAGCCAAGCGATTCTAGGAGCTGGAGATGGCTACACCTTC
CASSQAILGAGDGYTF
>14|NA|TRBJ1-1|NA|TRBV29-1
TGCAGCGTTTCTGGCGACTCCTCAAGCACTGAAGCTTTCTTT
CSVSGDSSSTEAFF
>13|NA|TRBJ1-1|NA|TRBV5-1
TGCGCCAGCAGCCCCCTTTTCAACACTGAAGCTTTCTTT
CASSPLFNTEAFF
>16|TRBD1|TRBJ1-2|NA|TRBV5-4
TGTGCCAGCAGCTTGGGAACAGGGGGTGGGAACTATGGCTACACCTTC
CASSLGTGGGNYGYTF
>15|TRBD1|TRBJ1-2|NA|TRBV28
TGTGCCAGCAGTCTTCCAGGGGGCCTAATCTATGGCTACACCTTC
CASSLPGGLIYGYTF